These 27 T cell receptor beta chains came from one sample sequenced in a study of blood T cells in healthy people across ages. Combining a sample-barcoded 5' primer with a J-beta primer mix, a second PCR ran for roughly 7 to 11 cycles. TCRdb reprocessed the 5' RACE reads via MiXCR and lists one record per CDR3 protein. The top ten clones hold 15% to 17% of a sample with hundreds of thousands of distinct CDR3 sequences, 32% of them seen once. Material: blood. All receptors derive from an elderly woman in good health.

In this sample, this clonotype turned up many times. The V and J genes are TRBV6-1 and TRBJ2-7, with 14 bases lining up with TRBD2. From germline, CDR1 is MNHNS and CDR2 SASEGT. V was clipped by 6 bases and J by 3 bases; unmatched bases: 16. CDR3 length equals 19 residues. The CDR3 nucleotides read TGTGCCAGCAGATCTAGGGGGGGACTAGCGGGGGAGAAGGACTACGAGCAGTACTTC. The encoded protein is CASRSRGGLAGEKDYEQYF.

The CDR3, as DNA: TGTGCCAGCAGTTGGGGAGAGAGCAATCAGCCCCAGCATTTT. Translating gives CASSWGESNQPQHF. The chain uses TRBV12-3 or TRBV12-4 and TRBJ1-5; D is uncertain. The CDR3 spans 14 residues. Trimming removed 4 bases at V and 1 base at J, with 8 bases between.

The chain has TRBV21-1 and TRBJ2-1; TRBD1, as called in the table, went unchecked against the DNA. TRBV21-1 is marked as a pseudogene. The CDR3 has 16 residues. Here the CDR3 DNA reads TGTGCCAGCAGCAAAGGAGGGGGCGACTGTAACAATGCGCAGTTCTTC. It is translated as CASSKGGGDCNNAQFF.

V and J are TRBV7-2 and TRBJ1-1, with 11 bases fitting TRBD1. CDR1 is SGHTA, CDR2 FQGNSA, per germline. The CDR3 length is 16 residues. Losses at the gene ends were 4 bases for V and 6 bases for J; bases not matched to a gene: 10. The DNA of the CDR3 is TGTGCCAGCAGCTCGGGTGGCTGGACAGGGGGCGCTGAAGCTTTCTTT. Protein sequence: CASSSGGWTGGAEAFF.

A note on this clonotype: A much larger clone sits a single nucleotide away, making a read error possible. The V and J genes are TRBV19 and TRBJ2-7; a weak D match, TRBD2 (6 bases). CDR3 length equals 14 residues. With 8 bases removed from V and 0 bases from J, the gap between germline ends came to 14 bases. Germline CDR1 and CDR2: LNHDA and SQIVND (reference sequence). CDR3: CASGARDFSYEQYF. The CDR3 DNA sequence: TGTGCCAGTGGTGCCCGGGACTTCTCCTACGAGCAGTACTTC.

The rearrangement links TRBV5-1 to TRBJ1-1, with 7 bases aligning to TRBD1. Per the germline V gene, CDR1 is SGHRS and CDR2 is YFSETQ. V was clipped by 4 bases and J by 5 bases; unmatched bases: 5. This CDR3 has 13 residues. This CDR3 is CASSPETGTEAFF. CDR3 DNA sequence: TGCGCCAGCAGCCCGGAGACAGGGACTGAAGCTTTCTTT. Filled out from reference TRBV5-1 and TRBJ1-1, the complete variable domain reads KAGVTQTPRYLIKTRGQQVTLSCSPISGHRSVSWYQQTPGQGLQFLFEYFSETQRNKGNFPGRFSGRQFSNSRSEMNVSTLELGDSALYLCASSPETGTEAFFGQGTRLTVV.

The gene calls are TRBV9 and TRBJ2-1, with D maybe TRBD2 (7 bases). Trimming took off 4 bases at V and 5 bases at J, with 19 bases between the two ends. The CDR3 has 16 residues. Germline V gene lookup returns CDR1 SGDLS and CDR2 YYNGEE. The chain's CDR3 is CASSPDSRGRNNEQFF. The CDR3 DNA reads TGTGCCAGCAGCCCCGACTCGCGGGGGCGGAACAATGAGCAGTTCTTC.

This clonotype was detected ten times or more. The chain carries TRBV6-5 and TRBJ2-5, with D perhaps TRBD1 or TRBD2 (5 bases each). The length of the CDR3 is 15 residues. Germline V gene data show CDR1 as MNHEY and CDR2 as SVGAGI. Trimming cost V 0 bases and J 7 bases, with 15 bases left between them. The CDR3 region is CASSYSGGFEGTQYF. In DNA form, the CDR3 reads TGTGCCAGCAGTTACTCTGGGGGATTCGAGGGGACCCAGTACTTC.

At least ten counts were recorded for this clonotype. The V and J genes are TRBV5-1 and TRBJ2-7; TRBD1 or TRBD2 may be the D gene (6 bases each). V dropped 5 bases and J dropped 7 bases, with 13 bases sitting between them. The CDR3 has 12 residues. Germline values: CDR1 SGHRS, CDR2 YFSETQ. In nucleotides, the CDR3 is TGCGCCAGCAGTAAAGAAGGGGGGGAGCAGTACTTC. This gives the protein CASSKEGGEQYF.

The chain carries TRBV2 and TRBJ1-5; possible D gene TRBD1, 6 bases. Germline-derived CDR1 and CDR2 are SNHLY and FYNNEI. With 5 bases removed from V and 0 bases from J, the gap between germline ends came to 8 bases. CDR3 length equals 14 residues. The CDR3 protein is CASSQGSSNQPQHF. The CDR3 bases are TGTGCCAGCAGTCAGGGGAGTAGCAATCAGCCCCAGCATTTT. Full variable domain (rest looked up from reference TRBV2 and TRBJ1-5): EPEVTQTPSHQVTQMGQEVILRCVPISNHLYFYWYRQILGQKVEFLVSFYNNEISEKSEIFDDQFSVERPDGSNFTLKIRSTKLEDSAMYFCASSQGSSNQPQHFGDGTRLSIL.

There are many counts of this clonotype. The genes are TRBV30 and TRBJ2-3; D perhaps matches TRBD2 (6 bases). Germline V CDR1 and CDR2: GTSNPN, SVGIG (reference sequence). V shed 2 bases and J shed 2 bases, with 8 bases lying between them. The CDR3 contains 13 residues. This CDR3 is CAWSRTNTDTQYF. CDR3 DNA sequence: TGTGCCTGGAGTCGGACTAACACAGATACGCAGTATTTT.

Details on this clonotype: A much larger clone lies a single base off, so this may be a read error. The J gene is TRBJ2-7, the V gene TRBV30, with a tentative D call TRBD2 (5 bases). Germline CDR1 and CDR2: GTSNPN and SVGIG (reference sequence). The CDR3 consists of 13 residues. This CDR3 is CAGSVGVSYEQYF. The CDR3 region has the DNA TGTGCCGGGAGTGTCGGGGTATCCTACGAGCAGTACTTC.

This clonotype was picked up many times. The chain recombines TRBV6-1 with TRBJ1-5; D remains unclear. Per the germline V gene, CDR1 is MNHNS and CDR2 is SASEGT. The CDR3 spans 14 residues. V gave up 8 bases and J gave up 1 base, with 12 bases separating them. The CDR3 here is CASLSVGSNQPQHF. DNA of the CDR3: TGTGCCAGCCTCTCCGTTGGGAGCAATCAGCCCCAGCATTTT.

J is TRBJ2-1 and V is TRBV4-1; 15 nucleotides agree with TRBD2. Gene TRBJ2-7 matches the end of the DNA better, so the J call may be wrong. CDR1 is MGHRA and CDR2 is YSYEKL in the germline V gene. The CDR3 totals 17 residues. This CDR3 reads CASSQAGLAGGYNEQYF. DNA for the CDR3: TGCGCCAGCAGCCAAGCGGGACTAGCGGGGGGCTACAATGAGCAGTACTTC.

The chain recombines TRBV6-2 or TRBV6-3 with TRBJ2-1; 9 bases fit TRBD2. The J call may be faulty, since TRBJ2-7 better matches the DNA end. From germline, CDR1 is MNHEY and CDR2 SVGEGT. CDR3 length equals 16 residues. In DNA, the CDR3 is TGTGCCAGCAGCCAACCGGGACTAGCCCGGGGCAATGAGCAGTACTTC. Amino acid sequence: CASSQPGLARGNEQYF.

This clonotype showed up many times. This sequence joins TRBV12-3 or TRBV12-4 and TRBJ1-1, with D perhaps TRBD1 (6 bases). V was shortened by 6 bases and J by 3 bases, with 17 bases between the two germline ends. There are 15 residues in the CDR3. Here the CDR3 reads CASRDYGGQDTEAFF. CDR3 nucleotide sequence: TGTGCCAGCAGAGACTACGGGGGGCAGGACACTGAAGCTTTCTTT.

This clonotype was counted at least ten times. The J gene is TRBJ1-2, the V gene TRBV6-5; possible D gene TRBD1, 5 bases. This CDR3 region has 15 residues. The V end was cut by 0 bases, the J end by 5 bases, with 13 bases between. Germline V gene data show CDR1 as MNHEY and CDR2 as SVGAGI. The CDR3: CASSYSTGVSYGYTF. The CDR3 DNA follows: TGTGCCAGCAGTTACTCAACGGGGGTGTCGTATGGCTACACCTTC.

The chain uses TRBV11-2 and TRBJ2-3; D may be TRBD2 (6 bases). Trimming cost V 5 bases and J 4 bases, with 25 bases left between them. The CDR3 totals 18 residues. Germline V gene sequence: CDR1 SGHAT, CDR2 FQNNGV. CDR3 sequence: CASSRAGITTRGPDTQYF. For the CDR3, the DNA is TGTGCCAGCAGCCGGGCGGGGATTACCACGCGGGGCCCAGATACGCAGTATTTT.

This clonotype was seen just once. This rearrangement joins TRBV6-1 to TRBJ1-2; D is unclear. Deletions cut 2 bases from V and 4 bases from J, with 8 bases between. The CDR3 is made up of 13 amino acids. Germline CDR1 reads MNHNS; CDR2 reads SASEGT. In DNA, the CDR3 is TGTGCCAGCAGTGAACCGGAAACCTATGGCTACACCTTC. It is translated as CASSEPETYGYTF.

Notes on this clonotype: Mismatch with germline at one junction end may stem from a read error. The gene calls are TRBV5-1 and TRBJ1-1, with D hard to call. The V gene's germline CDR1 is SGHRS and CDR2 YFSETQ. The CDR3 spans 13 residues. CDR3 protein: CTSSLERDTEAFF. The CDR3, as DNA: TGCACCAGCAGCTTGGAGAGGGACACTGAAGCTTTCTTT.

This clonotype was seen many times. The CDR3: CASSPQAPGAPSDTQYF. The DNA of the CDR3 is TGTGCCAGCAGCCCCCAAGCACCGGGGGCCCCCTCAGATACGCAGTATTTT. The chain couples TRBV7-6 to TRBJ2-3; D assignment may be TRBD1 or TRBD2 (6 bases each). Trimming removed 5 bases at V and 4 bases at J, with 22 bases between. Per germline, CDR1 SGHVS and CDR2 FNYEAQ. This CDR3 is 17 amino acids long.

The chain couples TRBV29-1 to TRBJ1-2; D is unresolved. V was clipped by 3 bases and J by 6 bases, with 8 bases between them. The germline gives CDR1 SQVTM, CDR2 ANQGSEA. CDR3 length: 11 amino acids. The CDR3 bases are TGCAGCGTTGAGTGGAGAAATGGCTACACCTTC. Translated: CSVEWRNGYTF.

This clonotype was seen many times. This chain uses TRBV5-1 with TRBJ2-1, with 9 bases that match TRBD2. With V trimmed by 5 bases and J by 0 bases, 3 bases remained unmatched. CDR3 size: 15 residues. CDR1 and CDR2 from the germline V gene are SGHRS and YFSETQ. The CDR3 region is CASRTSGYSYNEQFF. The CDR3 coding sequence is TGCGCCAGCAGAACTAGCGGGTACTCCTACAATGAGCAGTTCTTC.

This chain links TRBV6-5 with TRBJ2-1; the D gene could be TRBD1 or TRBD2 (5 bases each). The germline V and J ends were trimmed by 6 bases and 6 bases, with 12 bases remaining between them. Germline loops: CDR1 MNHEY, CDR2 SVGAGI. CDR3 length equals 13 residues. This CDR3 is CASSRDGSNEQFF. CDR3 nucleotides: TGTGCCAGCAGCAGGGACGGCAGCAATGAGCAGTTCTTC.

The chain uses TRBV29-1 and TRBJ2-3; TRBD1 matches 9 bases. This CDR3 comprises 13 residues. CDR1 and CDR2 (germline): SQVTM, ANQGSEA. J gave up 1 base and V 8 bases, and 4 bases lay outside the gene matches. DNA for the CDR3: TGCAGCACGGGGGACAGGGGCACAGATACGCAGTATTTT. This encodes CSTGDRGTDTQYF.

In this sample, this clonotype turned up many times. The genes are TRBV12-3 or TRBV12-4 and TRBJ2-7, with a weak D call TRBD1 (6 bases). Deletions cut 3 bases from V and 6 bases from J, with 6 bases between. This CDR3 has 11 residues. As DNA, the CDR3 is TGTGCCAGCAGTTTCAGGGGCGAGCAGTACTTC. It encodes CASSFRGEQYF.

This clonotype appeared many times. The chain recombines TRBV5-1 with TRBJ2-7; D is uncertain. The V end was cut by 1 base, the J end by 6 bases, with 11 bases between. CDR3 length: 13 residues. CDR1 SGHRS and CDR2 YFSETQ come from the germline V gene. Here the CDR3 reads CASSLSSWVEQYF. The CDR3 DNA reads TGCGCCAGCAGCTTGTCTTCTTGGGTCGAGCAGTACTTC.